This T cell receptor (beta chain) comes out of a study of tumor-infiltrating lymphocytes in primary liver carcinoma. Study observations and caveats: When set against blood, tumors had a significantly higher top-250-clone fraction (p = 0.039). Just about 7.5-25% of leading clones were found in every one of five regions.

Investigators took RNA and DNA out together from approximately 22-30 mg of unsorted bulk tissue. The patients presented with primary liver carcinoma, which was managed through surgical resection. There were only treatment-naive patients, all with chronic HBV infection. Making TCR beta cDNA involved approximately 520 ng total RNA and a constant-region primer. Three rounds of nested multiplex PCR with slightly modified ARM-PCR produced TCR beta libraries. Amplification in the first two PCR rounds was performed using TRBV1-TRBV30 forward primers and a C-beta reverse primer for roughly 9 cycles each. MiXCR was run by TCRdb on the multiplex PCR reads, yielding one entry per CDR3 protein. The table records around 100,000 distinct CDR3 sequences, 55% to 80% of them present only once. The V end lost 5 bases, the J end lost 4 bases, and 12 bases lay between the germline ends. CDR1 is SEHNR, CDR2 FQNEAQ, per germline (reference sequence). The CDR3 covers 14 residues.

In its sample, this clonotype was seen many times. No antigen is known for it. The sequence was obtained from a woman aged 55-69 years with primary liver carcinoma and hepatitis B virus infection. Sequenced: liver tumor tissue from sampling region 2. Subset meaning: tumor region T2, inferior pole. The rearrangement joins TRBV7-9 to TRBJ2-4, with D possibly matching TRBD1 (6 bases). The CDR3 protein is CASSTGPGKNIQYF. CDR3 in DNA: TGTGCCAGCAGCACAGGGCCCGGAAAAAACATTCAGTACTTC.